These T cell receptor beta chains were read from a single sample in a study of blood T cell repertoires in COVID-19. Produced via immunoSEQ multiplex PCR; TCRdb's table is partial and in-frame only. The data contain about 330,000 clones, around 87% of them seen just once; the ten biggest clones take up about 5%. What was sequenced was PBMCs or T cells enriched from blood (not recorded which). Receptor source: a woman aged 30 to 39 who had recovered from COVID-19. CDR3s leave out the opening cysteine and the closing phenylalanine or tryptophan. A D gene is named only where the DNA matches it firmly.

j_call: TRBJ2-7
d_call: TRBD1
v_call: TRBV27
cdr3_aa: ASSLLGQGEYEQY

j_call: TRBJ1-1
d_call: .
v_call: TRBV19
cdr3_aa: ASSRPPGAGLNTEAF

j_call: TRBJ1-1
d_call: .
v_call: TRBV6-5
cdr3_aa: ASSRLGANTEAF

j_call: TRBJ1-4
d_call: .
v_call: TRBV28
cdr3_aa: ASSLYAAANEKLF

j_call: TRBJ2-3
d_call: .
v_call: TRBV4-1
cdr3_aa: ASSQVGLSGTDTQY

j_call: TRBJ1-5
d_call: .
v_call: TRBV2
cdr3_aa: ASSGGQPQH

j_call: TRBJ2-7
d_call: TRBD2
v_call: TRBV3-1/TRBV3-2
cdr3_aa: ASSLPGLAGGQREQY

j_call: TRBJ2-2
d_call: .
v_call: TRBV5-1
cdr3_aa: ASSSQSGELF

j_call: TRBJ1-1
d_call: .
v_call: TRBV5-1
cdr3_aa: ASSGEVGTEAF

j_call: TRBJ1-6
d_call: .
v_call: TRBV4-3
cdr3_aa: ASSQDVGGNNSPLH

j_call: TRBJ1-2
d_call: TRBD1
v_call: TRBV29-1
cdr3_aa: SVGDREWGYGYT

j_call: TRBJ1-2
d_call: TRBD1
v_call: TRBV9
cdr3_aa: ASSPHHETGAGGNGYT

j_call: TRBJ2-2
d_call: .
v_call: TRBV15
cdr3_aa: ATSRSRDTGELF

j_call: TRBJ2-1
d_call: TRBD2
v_call: TRBV10-2
cdr3_aa: ASGGAYNEQF

j_call: TRBJ1-6
d_call: .
v_call: TRBV9
cdr3_aa: ASSVGGTTVHSPLH

j_call: TRBJ1-1
d_call: .
v_call: TRBV19
cdr3_aa: ASSILLSGATEAF

j_call: TRBJ2-1
d_call: .
v_call: TRBV5-4
cdr3_aa: ASSLVGAYNEQF

j_call: TRBJ1-6
d_call: TRBD1
v_call: TRBV6-5
cdr3_aa: ASSYGPTGANSPLH

j_call: TRBJ1-2
d_call: .
v_call: TRBV29-1
cdr3_aa: SVDSRSGQPNYGYT

j_call: TRBJ1-5
d_call: TRBD1
v_call: TRBV28
cdr3_aa: ASILRGNQPQH

j_call: TRBJ2-7
d_call: .
v_call: TRBV2
cdr3_aa: ASRPTRQIAYEQY

j_call: TRBJ1-4
d_call: .
v_call: TRBV7-9
cdr3_aa: ASSLIQGNEKLF

j_call: TRBJ1-5
d_call: .
v_call: TRBV3-1/TRBV3-2
cdr3_aa: ASSQATGSTQPQH